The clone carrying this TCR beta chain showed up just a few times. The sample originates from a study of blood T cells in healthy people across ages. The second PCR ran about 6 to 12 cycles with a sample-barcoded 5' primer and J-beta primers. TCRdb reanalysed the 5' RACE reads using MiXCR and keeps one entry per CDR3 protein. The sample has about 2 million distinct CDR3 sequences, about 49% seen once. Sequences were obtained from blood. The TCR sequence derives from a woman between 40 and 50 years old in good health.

The CDR3, as DNA: TGTGCCACCAGCAGAGGTGGAGGGTGGAACTATGGCTACACCTTC. Translation: CATSRGGGWNYGYTF. The chain couples TRBV15 to TRBJ1-2; no firm D call. V was trimmed by 1 base and J by 2 bases, leaving 11 bases between them. The CDR3 spans 15 residues. Germline-derived CDR1 and CDR2 are LNHNV and YYDKDF (reference sequence).